This TCR beta chain originates from a study of cytomegalovirus exposure and HLA in healthy donors (dated by TCRdb to about 2017). Broadly, across the study: In an earlier analysis of roughly 590 of the donors, around 300 Gb of sequence data and roughly 100 million unique TCR beta sequences from about 179 million T cells were reported. Roughly 320 gigabases of sequencing data and about 92 million unique TCR sequences made up an early release that covered fewer than 650 HLA-typed donors. Of the 300 to 500 genotyped donors, 81% were placed in the genetic ancestry cluster associated with self-reported Caucasian donors. The aim of the study was to test whether cataloging public T cell receptors could identify signatures of past pathogen exposure. The study profiled the T cell repertoires of under 700 subjects by immunosequencing and related them to cytomegalovirus serostatus. Along with the roughly 700-subject first cohort, a separate validation cohort of around 110 different subjects was used. To predict cytomegalovirus infection status, the study brought together high-throughput TCR immunosequencing, statistical association of individual TCRs with disease status, and machine learning. To study patterns of TCR occurrence, a later analysis re-analyzed previously published TCR beta repertoires from just over 650 donors and added high-resolution HLA genotyping. The later analysis used no new phenotypic data to find candidate immune exposures, relying instead on TCR beta sequences and their occurrence across donors. An earlier analysis of 500 to 650 of the donors applied high-throughput TCR beta sequencing to assess whether each TCR beta V gene segment acted as functional or pseudogenic. Alongside the repertoire data, information on donor age, sex, ethnicity and CMV serostatus was compiled. A later genetic analysis took genome-wide SNP genotypes for about 65% of the 666 donors and used that subset as a discovery cohort. All discovery cohort repertoires had been generated on a single sequencing platform. HLA typing covered class I and class II loci at four-digit resolution. The number of typed donors differed by locus: roughly 629-640 for A, B, C, DRB1 and DQB1; 500 to 550 for DQA1; 606 for DPA1; and roughly 490 for DPB1. Several DR-DQ haplotypes were handled as single units for association and clustering because linkage in the cohort was strong. On average, roughly 250,000 unique TCR beta nucleotide sequences were sequenced per donor among about 400 genotyped donors of the cohort, with roughly a sixth of those sequences being non-productive. General conclusions and limits of the study: Only TCR beta chains were sequenced in this cohort, and the absence of alpha or paired-chain data limited detectable features. According to the authors, the approach could potentially be generalized to other disease states and immunological phenotypes. In the study, roughly 160 TCR beta chains were listed as associated with cytomegalovirus. For the cohort, immune exposure information was limited to CMV serostatus. A later genetic analysis associated a missense DCLRE1C variant with V-gene and J-gene trimming of TCR beta chains, and an independent cohort replicated the association. The presence/absence analyses assumed that sequencing depth was roughly uniform across donors, and that assumption may not be true. According to a later analysis, most CMV-associated TCR beta chains appeared to be HLA-restricted, and the HLA associations seemed to be driven largely by CMV exposure. When HLA alleles, especially DR and DQ, strongly co-occurred, TCR associations were difficult to assign to individual alleles. In a later genetic analysis, fewer N-insertions in productive TCRs were reported among donors in an Asian-associated ancestry cluster than the approximately 670-donor mean. Because some donors lacked HLA typing at each locus, the association tests relied only on the typed subset. A further reported finding was that TCR beta sequences accurately predicted the HLA-A and HLA-B alleles for most subjects in the first cohort. In both the original and validation cohorts, the classifier was reported to diagnose cytomegalovirus status with high specificity and sensitivity. In a later analysis, several top co-occurrence clusters were reported to appear linked to parvovirus B19, influenza, CMV and Epstein-Barr virus. Some IMGT-functional V segments, including TRBV6-2 and TRBV6-3, could not be told apart with the 87-base-pair reads, so those segments were excluded. A few of the identified cytomegalovirus-associated TCR beta chains were confirmed in vitro to be specific for cytomegalovirus antigens. At a false discovery rate of 0.05, a later analysis linked some 17,000 TCR beta sequences to specific HLA alleles. Because counts were too low, roughly 17 rarely observed V segments, including chromosome 9 orphons, were left out of the earlier analysis of 587 of the donors. In an earlier analysis of about 550 of the donors, most TCR beta V segments were observed in productive rearrangements about 90% or about 30% of the time, broadly matching IMGT annotations. Most TCR sequences were observed very rarely across donors, whereas some public TCRs were present in many individuals. In a later analysis, HLA-associated TCR beta chains were found to be more clonally expanded and to have lower generation probabilities than equally common non-associated chains. Correlated functional status among segregating V segments might be attributable to linkage disequilibrium, but an unknown experimental factor could not be ruled out. According to a later analysis, TCR association rates differed among HLA loci, with DRB1 alleles showing the most associated TCRs and HLA-C alleles showing the fewest. A group of highly shared sequence variants was considered likely to be a technical artifact of the sequencing pipeline.

The cohort consisted of approximately 670 healthy bone marrow donors. All cohort members were sampled while nominally healthy, although unrecorded immune exposures were likely present. The donor tested CMV seronegative, placing the donor among the 350 to 400 seronegative members of the cohort. A peripheral blood sample was collected from each donor, and TCR beta sequencing was performed on peripheral blood mononuclear cells. Genomic DNA extraction from the blood cell samples was performed with the Qiagen DNeasy Blood Extraction Kit. Libraries came from the immunoSEQ multiplex PCR assay. For the multiplex PCR, a mixture combining 60 forward primers for TCR Vbeta segments and 13 reverse primers for TCR Jbeta segments was used. The CDR3 region of rearranged TCR beta genes was amplified from genomic DNA with a multiplex PCR assay. The amplified TCR beta libraries were sequenced on the Illumina HiSeq System as 87-base-pair reads. In the authors' own workflow: A later analysis counted some 74 million unique TCR beta chains across the 600 to 850 repertoires, and around 12 million of these chains were shared by at least two donors. Raw reads were error-corrected and collapsed into unique sequences by a nearest-neighbor algorithm in which closely related sequences were merged to remove PCR and sequencing errors. CDR3 sequences were aligned to IMGT reference sequences to assign V, D and J gene segments. For a sequence to be retained, a match of at least six nucleotides to both a V gene segment and a J gene segment was required. Rearrangements were classified as productive when the CDR3 lacked stop codons and remained in frame with V and J, and all other rearrangements were classified as non-productive. CDR3 was defined by IMGT convention, running from the second conserved V-encoded cysteine to the conserved J-encoded phenylalanine. The earlier analysis of 500 to 600 of the donors excluded sequences that lacked an unambiguous match to a single V gene segment. An earlier analysis of a few hundred of the donors called V segments functional above 56.7% productive rearrangements and segregating when the between-donor standard deviation exceeded 5%. To diagnose cytomegalovirus status from the catalog of TCR beta chain sequences, a statistical classification framework was built. A later analysis assigned V and J genes by comparing TCR nucleotide sequences with IMGT/GENE-DB human TR gene sequences. In a later analysis, CDR3 sequences and most-parsimonious VDJ recombination scenarios were assigned using the TCRdist pipeline. In a later analysis, every TCR beta chain was defined by the combination of its CDR3 amino acid sequence and its V-gene family, and reads without a unique V-gene family were dropped. To address suspected cross-contamination and a sequencing artifact, a later analysis removed 450 to 700 highly shared, low-generation-probability nucleotide sequences. In a later analysis, a clonal expansion index for each public chain was calculated from normalized within-repertoire ranks of inferred template counts. In a later analysis, generation probabilities were computed using a VDJ recombination model fitted to out-of-frame rearrangements, and the results were checked against IGoR. In a later analysis, hypergeometric tests were used to score TCR-TCR, TCR-HLA and TCR-CMV co-occurrence, with a repertoire-size bias correction applied to TCR pairs. False discovery rates were estimated in a later analysis by permuting HLA or CMV assignments 20 times. A later analysis grouped co-occurring TCRs with DBSCAN, adding TCRdist sequence similarity when clustering within HLA-allele-positive subsets. Repertoires with fewer than 30,000 or more than 120,000 public chains, plus five repertoires with anomalous nucleotide sharing, were excluded from co-occurrence clustering. TCRdb retrieved this table from immuneACCESS and kept in-frame rearrangements only. Not all clones are present; in checked studies, unresolved V genes account for under half, and no reason is known for the remainder. The V and J calls and clone size come from that table; D and trimming were worked out from the DNA. Present in this sample are around 150,000 clones, around 74% of which were seen just once. Together, the top ten hold around 2% of the sample.

This clone was found a few times. Its cognate antigen has yet to be identified. No base quality values were provided; no much bigger clone lies one nucleotide off. CDR1 and CDR2 (SGDLS, YYNGEE) derive from the germline V gene. Cut back by 0 bases and 1 base, the V and J ends lie 10 bases apart. From cysteine to phenylalanine, the CDR3 is 15 amino acids long. Only the CDR3 portion is preserved as DNA: 45 bases, with reading frame beginning at the first base. The sample taken for sequencing was PBMCs. This TCR derives from a female donor in good health and CMV-seronegative. The V gene is TRBV9 and the J gene is TRBJ2-5; no D gene is confidently identified. The CDR3 sequence is CASSVVGSLQETQYF. The sequenced DNA is TGTGCCAGCAGCGTAGTTGGCTCGCTCCAAGAGACCCAGTACTTC. Here the CDR3 is joined to the reference TRBV9 and TRBJ2-5 genes, and the full variable domain is: DSGVTQTPKHLITATGQRVTLRCSPRSGDLSVYWYQQSLDQGLQFLIQYYNGEERAKGNILERFSAQQFPDLHSELNLSSLELGDSALYFCASSVVGSLQETQYFGPGTRLLVL.